This TCR beta chain was documented in a study of post-analysis software for immune sequencing data. Whole-study context: Included among the disease courses, which were recorded for the cohort, were relapsing-remitting, secondary progressive and progressive-relapsing multiple sclerosis. General study points: Five TRBV segments were significantly more frequent in patients than in controls. TRBV5-6, TRBV5-1 and TRBV20-1 were among these segments. Significantly lower normalized Chao1 diversity was seen in multiple sclerosis patients than in controls.

In its sample, this clonotype was seen many times. Its antigen is not known. Germline V gene data show CDR1 as SGHTA and CDR2 as FQGTGA. The V segment lost 5 bases and the J segment 9 bases; nucleotides outside the gene matches: 10. The CDR3 totals 15 residues. Prepared TCR beta cDNA libraries contained unique molecular identifiers. The T cell input of roughly 1 to 11 million gave hundreds of thousands of cDNA molecules. TCRdb reprocessed the PCR reads with MiXCR, giving one entry per CDR3 protein. The top ten hold 4% to 6% of the sample, which has around 260,000 distinct CDR3 sequences, 30% to 45% seen once.

The chain has TRBV7-3 and TRBJ2-1, with 10 bases fitting TRBD2. Sequenced material: blood. The sequence came from a girl aged 10 to 17 with multiple sclerosis. The CDR3 reads CASSPLLAGVGEQFF. In DNA, the CDR3 is TGTGCCAGCAGCCCCCTCCTAGCGGGAGTCGGTGAGCAGTTCTTC.